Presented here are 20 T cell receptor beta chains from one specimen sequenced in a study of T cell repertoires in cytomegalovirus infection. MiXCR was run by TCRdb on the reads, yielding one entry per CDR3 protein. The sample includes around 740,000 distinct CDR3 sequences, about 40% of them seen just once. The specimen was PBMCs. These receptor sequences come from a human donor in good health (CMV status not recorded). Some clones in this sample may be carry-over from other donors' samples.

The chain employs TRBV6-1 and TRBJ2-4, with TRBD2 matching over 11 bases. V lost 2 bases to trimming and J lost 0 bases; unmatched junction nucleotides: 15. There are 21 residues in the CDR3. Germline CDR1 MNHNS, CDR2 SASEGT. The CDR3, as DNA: TGTGCCAGCAGTGAACGTTCTTCTGGGGGACTAGCGGTACTAGCCAAAAACATTCAGTACTTC. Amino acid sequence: CASSERSSGGLAVLAKNIQYF.

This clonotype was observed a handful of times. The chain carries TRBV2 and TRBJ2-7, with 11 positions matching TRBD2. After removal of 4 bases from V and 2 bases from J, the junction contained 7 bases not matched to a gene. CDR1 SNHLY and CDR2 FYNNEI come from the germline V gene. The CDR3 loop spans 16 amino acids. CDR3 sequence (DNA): TGTGCCAGCAGTGTGGGACTAGCGGCGGTCACCTACGAGCAGTACTTC. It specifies CASSVGLAAVTYEQYF.

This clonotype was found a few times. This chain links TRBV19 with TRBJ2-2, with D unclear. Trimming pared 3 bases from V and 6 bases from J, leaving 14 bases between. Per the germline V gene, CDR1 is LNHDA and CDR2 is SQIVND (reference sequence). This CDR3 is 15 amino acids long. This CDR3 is CASSIVSLGSGELFF. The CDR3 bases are TGTGCCAGTAGTATCGTGTCTTTGGGTTCCGGGGAGCTGTTTTTT.

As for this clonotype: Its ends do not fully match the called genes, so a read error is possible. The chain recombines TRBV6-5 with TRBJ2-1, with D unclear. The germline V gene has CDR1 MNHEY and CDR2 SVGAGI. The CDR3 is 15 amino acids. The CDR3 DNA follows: TGTGCCAGCAGTTCAGACCCCATCCGGGTCAATGATCAGTTCTTC. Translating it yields CASSSDPIRVNDQFF.

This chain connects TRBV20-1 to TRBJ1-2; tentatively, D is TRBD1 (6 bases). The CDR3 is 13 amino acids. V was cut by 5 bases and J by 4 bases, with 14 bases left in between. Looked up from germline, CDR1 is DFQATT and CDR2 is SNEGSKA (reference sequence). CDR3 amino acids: CSAPTGAAYGYTF. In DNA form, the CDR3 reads TGCAGTGCTCCAACGGGGGCAGCCTATGGCTACACCTTC.

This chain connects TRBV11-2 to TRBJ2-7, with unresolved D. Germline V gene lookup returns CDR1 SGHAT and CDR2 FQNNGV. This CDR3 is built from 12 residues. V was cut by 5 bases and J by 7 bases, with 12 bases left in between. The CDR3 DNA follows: TGTGCCAGCAGCCACGAGTTCCGGGAGCAGTACTTC. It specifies CASSHEFREQYF.

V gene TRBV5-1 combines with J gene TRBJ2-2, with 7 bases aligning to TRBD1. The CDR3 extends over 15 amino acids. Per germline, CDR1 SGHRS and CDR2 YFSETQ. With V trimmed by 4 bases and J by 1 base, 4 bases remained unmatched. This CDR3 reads CASSHGQVNTGELFF. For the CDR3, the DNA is TGCGCCAGCAGCCATGGACAGGTGAACACCGGGGAGCTGTTTTTT.

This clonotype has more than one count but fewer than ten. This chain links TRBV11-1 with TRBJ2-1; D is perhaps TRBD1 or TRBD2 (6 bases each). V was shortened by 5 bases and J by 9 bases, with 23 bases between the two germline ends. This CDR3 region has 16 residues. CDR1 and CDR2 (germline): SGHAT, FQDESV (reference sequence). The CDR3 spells CASSPGVGGDLVEQFF. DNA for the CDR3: TGTGCCAGCAGCCCAGGGGTTGGCGGGGACCTCGTTGAGCAGTTCTTC. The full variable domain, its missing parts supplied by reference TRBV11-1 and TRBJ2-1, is EAEVAQSPRYKITEKSQAVAFWCDPISGHATLYWYRQILGQGPELLVQFQDESVVDDSQLPKDRFSAERLKGVDSTLKIQPAELGDSAMYLCASSPGVGGDLVEQFFGPGTRLTVL.

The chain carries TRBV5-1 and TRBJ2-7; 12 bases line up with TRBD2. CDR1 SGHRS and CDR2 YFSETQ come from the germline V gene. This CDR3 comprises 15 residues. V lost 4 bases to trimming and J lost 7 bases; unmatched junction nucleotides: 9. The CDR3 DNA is TGCGCCAGCAGCCCTTCTAGCGGGGGGGCCTGGGAGCAGTACTTC. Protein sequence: CASSPSSGGAWEQYF. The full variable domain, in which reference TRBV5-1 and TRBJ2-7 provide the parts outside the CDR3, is KAGVTQTPRYLIKTRGQQVTLSCSPISGHRSVSWYQQTPGQGLQFLFEYFSETQRNKGNFPGRFSGRQFSNSRSEMNVSTLELGDSALYLCASSPSSGGAWEQYFGPGTRLTVT.

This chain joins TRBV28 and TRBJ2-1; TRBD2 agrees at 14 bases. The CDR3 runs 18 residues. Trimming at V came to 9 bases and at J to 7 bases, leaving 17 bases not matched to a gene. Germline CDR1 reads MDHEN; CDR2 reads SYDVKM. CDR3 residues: CARSPRWRGTSGRNEQFF. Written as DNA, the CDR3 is TGTGCCAGAAGTCCTCGGTGGCGCGGGACTAGCGGGAGAAATGAGCAGTTCTTC.

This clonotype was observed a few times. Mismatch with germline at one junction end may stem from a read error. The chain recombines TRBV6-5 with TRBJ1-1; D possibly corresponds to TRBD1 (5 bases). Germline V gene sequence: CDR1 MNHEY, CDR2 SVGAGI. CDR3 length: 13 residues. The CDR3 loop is CARSPGRAGEAFF. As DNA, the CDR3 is TGTGCCCGCAGCCCGGGACGCGCCGGCGAAGCTTTCTTT.

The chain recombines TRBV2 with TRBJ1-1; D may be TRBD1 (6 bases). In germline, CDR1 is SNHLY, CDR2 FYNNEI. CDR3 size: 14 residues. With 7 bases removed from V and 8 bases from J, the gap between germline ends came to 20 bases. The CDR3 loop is CASNQGGPGAEAFF. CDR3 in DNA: TGTGCCAGCAACCAAGGGGGGCCCGGGGCAGAAGCTTTCTTT.

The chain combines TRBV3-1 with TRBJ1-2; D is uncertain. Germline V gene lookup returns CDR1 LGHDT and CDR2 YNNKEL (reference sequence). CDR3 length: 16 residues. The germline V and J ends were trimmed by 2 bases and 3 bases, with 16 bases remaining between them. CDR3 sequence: CASSQTEHLPDYGYTF. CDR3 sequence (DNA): TGTGCCAGCAGCCAAACGGAACACCTACCCGACTATGGCTACACCTTC.

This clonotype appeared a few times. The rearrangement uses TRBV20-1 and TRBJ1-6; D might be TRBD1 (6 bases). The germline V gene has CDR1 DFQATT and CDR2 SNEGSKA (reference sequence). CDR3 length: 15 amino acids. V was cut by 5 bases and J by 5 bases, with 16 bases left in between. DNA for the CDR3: TGCAGTGCTGGAAGGGCAGGGGCTGATAATTCACCCCTCCACTTT. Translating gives CSAGRAGADNSPLHF.

CDR3 in DNA: TGTGCCAGCAGTTTATCCCGCCGCTCCTACGAGCAGTACTTC. This sequence encodes CASSLSRRSYEQYF. The genes are TRBV28 and TRBJ2-7; D remains unclear. Germline CDR1 is MDHEN and CDR2 is SYDVKM. This CDR3 region has 14 residues. V was trimmed by 1 base and J by 0 bases, leaving 7 bases between them.

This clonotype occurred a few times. CDR3 nucleotides: TGTGCCAGCAGTTTCAGGGCAGGACCGTTGAATTCACCCCTCCACTTT. As protein: CASSFRAGPLNSPLHF. The chain links TRBV12-3 or TRBV12-4 to TRBJ1-6; tentative D call: TRBD1 (5 bases). V lost 3 bases and J 7 bases, leaving 16 bases between the germline ends. The CDR3 runs to 16 residues.

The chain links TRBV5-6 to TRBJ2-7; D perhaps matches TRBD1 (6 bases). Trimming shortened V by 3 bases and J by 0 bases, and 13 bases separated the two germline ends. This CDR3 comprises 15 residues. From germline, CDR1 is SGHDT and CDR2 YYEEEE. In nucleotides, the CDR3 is TGTGCCAGCAGCTCCCTACAGGGTAGCTCCTACGAGCAGTACTTC. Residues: CASSSLQGSSYEQYF.

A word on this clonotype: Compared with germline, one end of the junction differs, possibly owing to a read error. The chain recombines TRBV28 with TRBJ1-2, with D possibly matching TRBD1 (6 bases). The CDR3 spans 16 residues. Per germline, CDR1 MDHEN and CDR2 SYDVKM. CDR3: CSSSLSPTGMDYGYTF. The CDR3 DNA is TGTTCCAGCAGTTTGTCTCCCACAGGGATGGACTATGGCTACACCTTC.

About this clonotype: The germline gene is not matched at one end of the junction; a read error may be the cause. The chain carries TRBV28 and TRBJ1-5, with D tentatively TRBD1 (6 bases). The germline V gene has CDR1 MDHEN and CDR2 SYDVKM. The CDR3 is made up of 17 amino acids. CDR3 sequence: CASSFEGPLSGGQPQQF. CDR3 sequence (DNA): TGTGCCAGCAGTTTTGAGGGGCCCCTTTCGGGGGGGCAGCCCCAGCAGTTT.

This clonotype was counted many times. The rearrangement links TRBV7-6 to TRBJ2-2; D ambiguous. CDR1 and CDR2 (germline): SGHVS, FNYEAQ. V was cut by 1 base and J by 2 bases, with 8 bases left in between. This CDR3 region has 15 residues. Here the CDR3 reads CASSLEASNTGELFF. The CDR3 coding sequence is TGTGCCAGCAGCTTAGAGGCCAGTAACACCGGGGAGCTGTTTTTT.